These 27 T cell receptor beta chains came from one sample sequenced in a study of post-analysis software for immune sequencing data. Findings of the study overall: Four or five TRBV segments, TRBV5-6, TRBV5-1 and TRBV20-1 among them, were found more frequent in patients than controls.

No antigen has been identified for these receptors. Unique molecular identifiers featured in each of the TCR beta cDNA libraries. Via MiXCR, TCRdb re-called the PCR reads, giving one row per CDR3 protein. Of about 540,000 distinct CDR3 sequences listed, roughly 34% are singletons. Specimen: blood. Receptors originate from a girl aged 2-17 years with multiple sclerosis.

Concerning this clonotype itself: An end of the junction differs from the germline gene, which may be a read error. The chain uses TRBV10-3 and TRBJ2-1; maybe TRBD2 (6 bases). The CDR3 is made up of 13 amino acids. In germline, CDR1 is ENHRY, CDR2 SYGVKD. This chain's CDR3 is CAIRTLRGNEQFF. CDR3 DNA sequence: TGTGCCATCAGGACCCTCCGGGGGAATGAGCAATTCTTC.

The gene calls are TRBV20-1 and TRBJ2-3; D possibly uses TRBD1 or TRBD2 (5 bases each). Per germline, CDR1 DFQATT and CDR2 SNEGSKA (reference sequence). This CDR3 is built from 14 residues. The V and J ends lost 6 bases and 8 bases respectively, with 21 bases between them. The CDR3 protein is CSARGRKIPATQYF. The CDR3 DNA reads TGCAGTGCGAGGGGACGCAAGATCCCCGCTACGCAGTATTTT.

The rearrangement links TRBV20-1 to TRBJ2-1; TRBD2 agrees at 7 bases. Germline-derived CDR1 and CDR2 are DFQATT and SNEGSKA (reference sequence). V shed 0 bases, J shed 4 bases, and the junction held 15 bases outside the gene matches. The CDR3 contains 18 residues. The CDR3 nucleotides are TGCAGTGCTAGAGATCGGGCGGGGGACCTCTTTATTTACAATGAGCAGTTCTTC. This translates into CSARDRAGDLFIYNEQFF.

This clonotype occurred many times. The rearrangement joins TRBV10-1 to TRBJ2-3; D is tentatively TRBD1 or TRBD2 (5 bases each). The CDR3 has 14 amino acids. Germline V lookup: CDR1 WNHNN, CDR2 SYGVQD (reference sequence). Trimming left V 5 bases short and J 2 bases short, with 11 bases between. The CDR3 nucleotides are TGCGCCAGCAGTCGGGACGGCTTCACAGATACGCAGTATTTT. Translating it yields CASSRDGFTDTQYF.

This clonotype showed up just a few times. This sequence joins TRBV29-1 and TRBJ2-5, with D perhaps TRBD1 (6 bases). This CDR3 has 12 amino acids. Trimming removed 1 base at V and 5 bases at J, with 8 bases between. Germline values: CDR1 SQVTM, CDR2 ANQGSEA. CDR3 nucleotides: TGCAGCGTTGAAGGGGACAAGGAGACCCAGTACTTC. This gives the protein CSVEGDKETQYF. Using reference TRBV29-1 and TRBJ2-5 for the parts outside the CDR3, the full variable domain is SAVISQKPSRDICQRGTSLTIQCQVDSQVTMMFWYRQQPGQSLTLIATANQGSEATYESGFVIDKFPISRPNLTFSTLTVSNMSPEDSSIYLCSVEGDKETQYFGPGTRLLVL.

The rearrangement links TRBV5-6 to TRBJ2-1; TRBD2 agrees at 9 bases. V was pared by 2 bases and J by 0 bases, with 3 bases of the junction left unmatched. The length of the CDR3 is 16 residues. Germline V gene lookup returns CDR1 SGHDT and CDR2 YYEEEE. The CDR3 sequence is CASSLSGGFSYNEQFF. The CDR3 DNA sequence: TGTGCCAGCAGCTTAAGCGGGGGGTTCTCCTACAATGAGCAGTTCTTC.

This clonotype showed up just a few times. The chain couples TRBV6-5 to TRBJ1-4, with a tentative D call TRBD1 (5 bases). The V end lost 6 bases, the J end lost 2 bases, and 13 bases lay between the germline ends. The CDR3 extends over 15 amino acids. Germline CDR1 and CDR2: MNHEY and SVGAGI. In DNA form, the CDR3 reads TGTGCCAGCAGCCTCTCCGGGGGTACTAATGAAAAACTGTTTTTT. Its protein is CASSLSGGTNEKLFF.

The genes are TRBV29-1 and TRBJ2-3, with D maybe TRBD2 (6 bases). Germline lookup yields CDR1 SQVTM and CDR2 ANQGSEA. The CDR3 length is 15 residues. V was shortened by 1 base and J by 0 bases, with 11 bases between the two germline ends. In nucleotides, the CDR3 is TGCAGCGTTGAAGGGCGGGGCCCGAGCACAGATACGCAGTATTTT. It codes for CSVEGRGPSTDTQYF.

The V call is TRBV9, the J call TRBJ2-5; perhaps TRBD1 as D (6 bases). Looked up from germline, CDR1 is SGDLS and CDR2 is YYNGEE. The CDR3 covers 13 residues. V dropped 6 bases and J dropped 2 bases, with 11 bases sitting between them. The CDR3 here is CASNLQGQETQYF. As DNA, the CDR3 is TGTGCCAGCAACCTACAGGGTCAAGAGACCCAGTACTTC.

The rearrangement joins TRBV5-1 to TRBJ1-2; no clear D. CDR1 is SGHRS and CDR2 is YFSETQ in the germline V gene. V lost 0 bases and J lost 8, with 11 bases in between. The CDR3 is 13 residues long. The CDR3 sequence is CASSLAKEGGYTF. As DNA, the CDR3 is TGCGCCAGCAGCTTGGCCAAAGAGGGCGGCTACACCTTC.

The chain couples TRBV30 to TRBJ1-2; a weak D match, TRBD1 (5 bases). V was shortened by 1 base and J by 6 bases, with 12 bases between the two germline ends. The germline V gene encodes CDR1 GTSNPN and CDR2 SVGIG (reference sequence). This CDR3 has 13 amino acids. DNA for the CDR3: TGTGCCTGGAGTGGATGGGGCGGCCATGGCTACACCTTC. Its protein product is CAWSGWGGHGYTF.

The chain employs TRBV29-1 and TRBJ2-5; a possible D gene is TRBD1 (6 bases). CDR3 length: 13 residues. Between the trimmed V and J ends, which lost 6 bases and 2 bases, there was a span of 13 bases. Per germline, CDR1 SQVTM and CDR2 ANQGSEA. The CDR3 loop reads CSVARGRQETQYF. CDR3 nucleotide sequence: TGCAGCGTAGCCAGGGGCCGTCAAGAGACCCAGTACTTC.

The gene calls are TRBV4-1 and TRBJ2-5, with D perhaps matching TRBD2 (6 bases). The DNA end favors TRBJ2-7, so the J call may be wrong. Germline CDR1 reads MGHRA; CDR2 reads YSYEKL. This CDR3 region has 13 residues. CDR3 sequence (DNA): TGCGCCAGCAGCCTTACTAGCTTCCACGAGCAGTACTTC. Its protein is CASSLTSFHEQYF.

With respect to this clonotype: An end of the junction differs from the germline gene, which may be a read error. The chain employs TRBV24-1 and TRBJ2-5, with D perhaps given as TRBD1 or TRBD2 (5 bases each). The length of the CDR3 is 15 residues. The germline CDR1 and CDR2 sequences are KGHDR and SFDVKD. As DNA, the CDR3 is TGTACCACCAGTGATTGGGACGGTGGGGGAGAGACCCAGTACTTC. This gives the protein CTTSDWDGGGETQYF.

This clonotype was observed a handful of times. V usage is TRBV6-1 and J usage is TRBJ1-5, with D maybe TRBD1 (6 bases). CDR1 and CDR2 (germline): MNHNS, SASEGT. The V and J ends lost 3 bases and 4 bases respectively, with 16 bases between them. This CDR3 is built from 16 residues. DNA for the CDR3: TGTGCCAGCAGTGACCAGGGGAATGGTCCAAATCAGCCCCAGCATTTT. Protein sequence: CASSDQGNGPNQPQHF.

The rearrangement uses TRBV2 and TRBJ1-2, with a tentative D call TRBD1 (6 bases). Trimming stripped 10 bases from V and 0 bases from J, with 12 bases between. Germline V CDR1 and CDR2: SNHLY, FYNNEI. The CDR3 sequence is 13 residues long. For the CDR3, the DNA is TGTGCCAATGGCAGGACAGCTAACTATGGCTACACCTTC. Translated: CANGRTANYGYTF.

The genes are TRBV5-1 and TRBJ1-1; no clear D. V was pared by 1 base and J by 1 base, with 11 bases between. CDR1 and CDR2 from the germline V gene are SGHRS and YFSETQ. The CDR3 spans 15 residues. DNA for the CDR3: TGCGCCAGCAGCTTGTCCCGTGCGGGGAACACTGAAGCTTTCTTT. Amino acids: CASSLSRAGNTEAFF.

This clonotype was picked up a small number of times. V gene TRBV13 combines with J gene TRBJ2-1, with a weak D call TRBD2 (5 bases). The CDR3 loop spans 13 amino acids. V dropped 4 bases and J dropped 9 bases, with 13 bases sitting between them. The germline V gene encodes CDR1 PRHDT and CDR2 FYEKMQ (reference sequence). The CDR3 spells CASSSLVPGEQFF. The DNA of the CDR3 is TGTGCCAGCAGCTCACTAGTACCCGGTGAGCAGTTCTTC.

The sample holds a few counts of this clonotype. The rearrangement joins TRBV28 to TRBJ2-7; maybe TRBD1 (8 bases). CDR3 length: 14 residues. The V gene's germline CDR1 is MDHEN and CDR2 SYDVKM. Trimming removed 6 bases at V and 3 bases at J, with 15 bases between. The CDR3 sequence is CASSSTGGDYEQYF. The CDR3 DNA reads as TGTGCCAGCAGCAGCACAGGGGGGGACTACGAGCAGTACTTC.

This chain links TRBV6-6 with TRBJ2-5; the match to TRBD1 covers 9 bases. Trimming took 4 bases from V and 5 from J; bases not matched to a gene: 14. The CDR3 length is 17 residues. The germline V gene encodes CDR1 MNHNY and CDR2 SVGAGI (reference sequence). The CDR3 DNA is TGTGCCAGCAGTTGCTCATCCGGGACAGGGTCTCGGGAGACCCAGTACTTC. It codes for CASSCSSGTGSRETQYF.

Only a few counts were recorded for this clonotype. This chain connects TRBV20-1 to TRBJ2-5; 8 nucleotides align to TRBD2. Germline CDR1 and CDR2: DFQATT and SNEGSKA (reference sequence). This CDR3 has 14 amino acids. With 6 bases clipped from V and 0 bases from J, the junction kept 6 bases outside the gene matches. The DNA of the CDR3 is TGCAGTGCCACGTTAGCGGGGTACCAAGAGACCCAGTACTTC. It specifies CSATLAGYQETQYF.

This clonotype was picked up a small number of times. This rearrangement joins TRBV6-6 to TRBJ2-3, with 8 bases aligning to TRBD1. Germline V gives CDR1 MNHNY, CDR2 SVGAGI (reference sequence). The CDR3 contains 14 residues. V shed 6 bases and J 4 bases; nucleotides not matched to a gene: 6. As DNA, the CDR3 is TGTGCCAGCAGGGGACCACAGGGGGCAGATACGCAGTATTTT. Translating it yields CASRGPQGADTQYF.

CDR3 residues: CASSEQYGYGYTF. The CDR3 region has the DNA TGTGCCAGCAGTGAACAGTATGGCTATGGCTACACCTTC. The genes are TRBV6-1 and TRBJ1-2; D is unclear. V was pared by 2 bases and J by 4 bases, with 8 bases between. This CDR3 has 13 amino acids. Germline CDR1 MNHNS, CDR2 SASEGT.

The J gene is TRBJ2-4, the V gene TRBV9, with D unresolved. This CDR3 spans 15 amino acids. Germline values: CDR1 SGDLS, CDR2 YYNGEE. The germline V and J ends were trimmed by 0 bases and 8 bases, with 15 bases remaining between them. The CDR3 nucleotides read TGTGCCAGCAGCGTAGATGGCCGGTCCTCGGACATTCAGTACTTC. This translates into CASSVDGRSSDIQYF. The full variable domain, completed using reference TRBV9 and TRBJ2-4, is DSGVTQTPKHLITATGQRVTLRCSPRSGDLSVYWYQQSLDQGLQFLIQYYNGEERAKGNILERFSAQQFPDLHSELNLSSLELGDSALYFCASSVDGRSSDIQYFGAGTRLSVL.

This clonotype has a single count. V gene TRBV20-1 combines with J gene TRBJ1-1, with unresolved D. Trimming took off 0 bases at V and 4 bases at J, with 9 bases between the two ends. Germline loops: CDR1 DFQATT, CDR2 SNEGSKA (reference sequence). This CDR3 region has 13 residues. In DNA, the CDR3 is TGCAGTGCTAGAGATCCAAGGAGCACTGAAGCTTTCTTT. Translation: CSARDPRSTEAFF.

The rearrangement links TRBV4-1 to TRBJ2-5; the D gene is possibly TRBD1 (5 bases). The CDR3 extends over 16 amino acids. The V end lost 4 bases, the J end lost 11 bases, and 26 bases lay between the germline ends. Germline CDR1 reads MGHRA; CDR2 reads YSYEKL. The CDR3 is CASSPSETASYNEQYF. In DNA, the CDR3 is TGCGCCAGCAGCCCTTCAGAGACAGCCTCCTACAATGAGCAGTACTTC.

V is TRBV29-1 and J is TRBJ2-2, with a tentative D call TRBD1 (6 bases). Between the trimmed V and J ends, which lost 5 bases and 4 bases, there was a span of 11 bases. This CDR3 contains 13 residues. Germline V gene lookup returns CDR1 SQVTM and CDR2 ANQGSEA. CDR3 loop: CSVTGLFTGELFF. The CDR3 region has the DNA TGCAGCGTTACAGGGTTATTCACCGGGGAGCTGTTTTTT.